The clone carrying this TCR beta chain was seen ten or more times. Its antigen is undetermined. The data belong to a study of T-cell memory formation after mild COVID-19. Study-level information: Most TCR clusters belonged to a single donor. Notes on the study in general: The finding that pre-infection memory included some responding clones suggested that cross-reactive memory joined.

Per germline, CDR1 SGHTA and CDR2 FQGNSA. The V gene end was trimmed by 4 bases and the J gene end by 5 bases; junction bases not matched to a gene: 10. The CDR3 loop spans 15 amino acids. TCRdb independently ran MiXCR on the 5' RACE reads; one entry per CDR3 protein. The data hold approximately 400,000 distinct CDR3 sequences, with more than 20% observed a single time. The sequenced material came from PBMCs or a T cell subset sorted from them (not recorded which). The sequence was obtained from an adult woman who had mild COVID-19 (a few samples of this study predate the infection). Cell type and time point are not known. The chain is built from TRBV7-2 and TRBJ2-7, with 8 positions matching TRBD2. The CDR3 spells CASSSSGRNVNEQYF. The CDR3 region has the DNA TGTGCCAGCAGCTCCAGCGGGAGAAACGTCAACGAGCAGTACTTC.